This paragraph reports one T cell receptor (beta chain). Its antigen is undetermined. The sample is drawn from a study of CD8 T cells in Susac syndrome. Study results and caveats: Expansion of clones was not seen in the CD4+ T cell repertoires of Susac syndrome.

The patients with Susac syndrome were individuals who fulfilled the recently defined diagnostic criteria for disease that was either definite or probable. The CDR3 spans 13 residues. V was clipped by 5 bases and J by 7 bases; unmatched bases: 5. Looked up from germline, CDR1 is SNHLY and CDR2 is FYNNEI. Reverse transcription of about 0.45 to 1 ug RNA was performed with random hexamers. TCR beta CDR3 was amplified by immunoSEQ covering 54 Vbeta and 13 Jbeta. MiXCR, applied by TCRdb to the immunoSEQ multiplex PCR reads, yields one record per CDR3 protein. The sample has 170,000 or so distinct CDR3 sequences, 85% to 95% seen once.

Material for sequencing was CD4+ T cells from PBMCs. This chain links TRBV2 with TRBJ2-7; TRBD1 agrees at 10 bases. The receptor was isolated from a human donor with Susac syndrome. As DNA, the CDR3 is TGTGCCAGCAGTCAGACAGGGGGCGCTGAGCAGTACTTC. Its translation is CASSQTGGAEQYF.